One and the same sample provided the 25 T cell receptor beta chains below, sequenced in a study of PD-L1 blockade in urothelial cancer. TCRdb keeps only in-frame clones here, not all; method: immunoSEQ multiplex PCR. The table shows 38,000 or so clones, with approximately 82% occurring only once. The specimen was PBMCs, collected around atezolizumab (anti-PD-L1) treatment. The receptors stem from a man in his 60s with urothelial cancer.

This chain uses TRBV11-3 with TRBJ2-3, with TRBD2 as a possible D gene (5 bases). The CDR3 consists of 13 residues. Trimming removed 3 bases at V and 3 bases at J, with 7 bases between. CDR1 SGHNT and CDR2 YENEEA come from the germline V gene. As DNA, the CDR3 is TGTGCCAGCAGCTTGAGGGTTACAGATACGCAGTATTTT. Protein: CASSLRVTDTQYF.

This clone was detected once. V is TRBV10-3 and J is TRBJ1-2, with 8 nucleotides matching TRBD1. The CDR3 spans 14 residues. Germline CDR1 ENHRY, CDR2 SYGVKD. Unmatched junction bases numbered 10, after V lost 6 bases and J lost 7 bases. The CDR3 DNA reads TGTGCCATCAGCTCTACCGGGACAGGTCTTGGCTACACCTTC. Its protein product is CAISSTGTGLGYTF.

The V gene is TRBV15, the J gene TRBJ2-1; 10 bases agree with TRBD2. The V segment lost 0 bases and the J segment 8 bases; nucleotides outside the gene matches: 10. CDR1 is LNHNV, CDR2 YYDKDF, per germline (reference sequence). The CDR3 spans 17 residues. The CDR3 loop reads CATSRDRRLAGVDEQFF. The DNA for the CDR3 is TGTGCCACCAGCAGAGATCGTCGGCTAGCGGGAGTGGATGAGCAGTTCTTC. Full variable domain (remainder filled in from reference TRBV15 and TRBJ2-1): DAMVIQNPRYQVTQFGKPVTLSCSQTLNHNVMYWYQQKSSQAPKLLFHYYDKDFNNEADTPDNFQSRRPNTSFCFLDIRSPGLGDTAMYLCATSRDRRLAGVDEQFFGPGTRLTVL.

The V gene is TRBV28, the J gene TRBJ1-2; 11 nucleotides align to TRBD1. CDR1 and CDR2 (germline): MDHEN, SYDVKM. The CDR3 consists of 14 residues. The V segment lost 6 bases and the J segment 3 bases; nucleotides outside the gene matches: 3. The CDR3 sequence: CASSRGQGDYGYTF. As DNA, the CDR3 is TGTGCCAGCAGCAGGGGACAGGGGGACTATGGCTACACCTTC.

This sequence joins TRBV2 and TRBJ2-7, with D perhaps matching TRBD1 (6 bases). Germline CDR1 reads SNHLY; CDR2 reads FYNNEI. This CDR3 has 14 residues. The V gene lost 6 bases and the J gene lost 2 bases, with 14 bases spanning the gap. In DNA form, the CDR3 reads TGTGCCAGCAGCGACACCGGGACAACCTACGAGCAGTACTTC. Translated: CASSDTGTTYEQYF.

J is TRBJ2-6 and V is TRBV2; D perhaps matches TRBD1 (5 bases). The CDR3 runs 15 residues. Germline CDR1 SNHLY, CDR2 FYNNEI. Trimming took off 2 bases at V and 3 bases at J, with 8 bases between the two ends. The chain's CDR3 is CASSEPGLGANVLTF. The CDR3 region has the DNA TGTGCCAGCAGTGAACCAGGGCTTGGGGCCAACGTCCTGACTTTC.

The CDR3 spells CASRPATNTEAFF. The CDR3 DNA reads as TGTGCCAGCAGGCCAGCGACGAACACTGAAGCTTTCTTT. The chain is built from TRBV2 and TRBJ1-1; no firm D call. Trimming removed 6 bases from V and 1 base from J, with 9 bases in between. The CDR3 length is 13 residues. In germline, CDR1 is SNHLY, CDR2 FYNNEI.

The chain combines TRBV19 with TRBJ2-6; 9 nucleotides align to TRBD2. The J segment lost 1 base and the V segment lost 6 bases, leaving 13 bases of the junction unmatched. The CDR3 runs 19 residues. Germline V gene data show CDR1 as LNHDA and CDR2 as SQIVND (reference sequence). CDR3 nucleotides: TGTGCCAGTAGCCCCTCGCGCGGCGGGGGGGGGTCTGGGGCCAACGTCCTGACTTTC. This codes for CASSPSRGGGGSGANVLTF. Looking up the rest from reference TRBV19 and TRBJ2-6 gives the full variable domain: DGGITQSPKYLFRKEGQNVTLSCEQNLNHDAMYWYRQDPGQGLRLIYYSQIVNDFQKGDIAEGYSVSREKKESFPLTVTSAQKNPTAFYLCASSPSRGGGGSGANVLTFGAGSRLTVL.

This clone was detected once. CDR3 sequence reads: CASRRQGNSNQPQHF. The CDR3, as DNA: TGTGCCAGCAGACGACAGGGGAATAGCAATCAGCCCCAGCATTTT. The V gene is TRBV6-5, the J gene TRBJ1-5, with TRBD1 matching over 8 bases. The germline gives CDR1 MNHEY, CDR2 SVGAGI. With 6 bases clipped from V and 0 bases from J, the junction kept 4 bases outside the gene matches. The CDR3 length is 15 residues.

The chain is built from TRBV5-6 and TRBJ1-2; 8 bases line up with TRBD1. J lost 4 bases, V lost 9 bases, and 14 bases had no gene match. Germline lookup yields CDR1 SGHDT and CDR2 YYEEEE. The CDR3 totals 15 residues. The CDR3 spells CATKGQGAVIYGYTF. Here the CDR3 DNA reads TGTGCCACCAAGGGGCAGGGGGCAGTTATCTATGGCTACACCTTC.

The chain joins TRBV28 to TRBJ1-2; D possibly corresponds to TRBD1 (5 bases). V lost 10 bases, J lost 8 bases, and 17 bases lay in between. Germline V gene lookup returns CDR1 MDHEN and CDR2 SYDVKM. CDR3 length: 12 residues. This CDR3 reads CATQGRVMGYTF. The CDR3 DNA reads TGTGCCACCCAGGGTCGGGTTATGGGCTACACCTTC.

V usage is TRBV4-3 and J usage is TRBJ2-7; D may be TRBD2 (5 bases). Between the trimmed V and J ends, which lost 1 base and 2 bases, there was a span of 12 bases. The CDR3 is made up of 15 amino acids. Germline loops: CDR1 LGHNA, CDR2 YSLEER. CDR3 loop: CASSQAFSGTYEQYF. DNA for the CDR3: TGCGCCAGCAGCCAAGCTTTCAGCGGAACCTACGAGCAGTACTTC.

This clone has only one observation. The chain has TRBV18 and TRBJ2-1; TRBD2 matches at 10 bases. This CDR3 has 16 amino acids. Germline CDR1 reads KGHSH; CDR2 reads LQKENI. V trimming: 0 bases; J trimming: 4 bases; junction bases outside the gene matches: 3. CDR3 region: CASSPPASGSYNEQFF. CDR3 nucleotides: TGTGCCAGCTCACCACCTGCTAGCGGGAGTTACAATGAGCAGTTCTTC. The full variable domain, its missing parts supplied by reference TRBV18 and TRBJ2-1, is NAGVMQNPRHLVRRRGQEARLRCSPMKGHSHVYWYRQLPEEGLKFMVYLQKENIIDESGMPKERFSAEFPKEGPSILRIQQVVRGDSAAYFCASSPPASGSYNEQFFGPGTRLTVL.

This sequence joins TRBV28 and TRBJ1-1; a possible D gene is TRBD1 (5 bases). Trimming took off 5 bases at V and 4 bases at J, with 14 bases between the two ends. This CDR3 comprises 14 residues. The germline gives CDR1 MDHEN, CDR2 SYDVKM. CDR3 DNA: TGTGCCAGCAGTAGCAGATGGGGCGGCACTGAAGCTTTCTTT. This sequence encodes CASSSRWGGTEAFF.

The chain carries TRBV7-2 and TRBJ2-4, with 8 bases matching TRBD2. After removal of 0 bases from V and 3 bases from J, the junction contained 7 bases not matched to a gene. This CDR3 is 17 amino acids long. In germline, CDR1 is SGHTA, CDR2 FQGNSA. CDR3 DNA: TGTGCCAGCAGCTTAGCGGCTGGGGCGGGAGGCAAAAACATTCAGTACTTC. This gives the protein CASSLAAGAGGKNIQYF.

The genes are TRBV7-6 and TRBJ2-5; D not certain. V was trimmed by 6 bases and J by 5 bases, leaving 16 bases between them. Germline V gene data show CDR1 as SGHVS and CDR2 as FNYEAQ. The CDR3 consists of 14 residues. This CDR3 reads CASSPRRVAETQYF. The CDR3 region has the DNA TGTGCCAGCAGTCCCAGGCGCGTGGCGGAGACCCAGTACTTC.

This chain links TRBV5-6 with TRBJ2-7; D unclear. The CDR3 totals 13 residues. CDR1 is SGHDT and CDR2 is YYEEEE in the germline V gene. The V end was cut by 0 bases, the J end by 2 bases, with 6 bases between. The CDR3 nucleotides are TGTGCCAGCAGCTTGGCACAACCCTACGAGCAGTACTTC. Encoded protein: CASSLAQPYEQYF.

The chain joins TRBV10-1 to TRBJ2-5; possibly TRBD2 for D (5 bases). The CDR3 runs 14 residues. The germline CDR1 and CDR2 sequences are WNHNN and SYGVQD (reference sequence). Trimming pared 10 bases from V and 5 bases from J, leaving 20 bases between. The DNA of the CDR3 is TGCGCCACCTCTTCTAGCCGGGCTGGGGAGACCCAGTACTTC. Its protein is CATSSSRAGETQYF.

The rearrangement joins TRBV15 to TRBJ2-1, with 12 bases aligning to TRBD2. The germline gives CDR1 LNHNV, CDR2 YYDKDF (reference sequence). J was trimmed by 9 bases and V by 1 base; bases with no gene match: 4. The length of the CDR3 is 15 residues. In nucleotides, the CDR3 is TGTGCCACCAGCAGAGCTAGCGGGGGGGCTCCTGAGCAGTTCTTC. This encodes CATSRASGGAPEQFF.

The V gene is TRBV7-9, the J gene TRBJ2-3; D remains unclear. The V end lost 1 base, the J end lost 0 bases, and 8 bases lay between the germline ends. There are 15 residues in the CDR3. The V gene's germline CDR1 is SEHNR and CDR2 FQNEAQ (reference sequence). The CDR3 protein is CASSLGAISTDTQYF. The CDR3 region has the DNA TGTGCCAGCAGCTTAGGGGCGATTAGCACAGATACGCAGTATTTT.

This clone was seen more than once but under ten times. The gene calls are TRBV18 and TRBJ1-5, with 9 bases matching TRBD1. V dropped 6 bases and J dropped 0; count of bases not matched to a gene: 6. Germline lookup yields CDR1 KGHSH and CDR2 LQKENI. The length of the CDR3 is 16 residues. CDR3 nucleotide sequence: TGTGCCAGCTCGTCGACAGGGGGTTATAGCAATCAGCCCCAGCATTTT. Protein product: CASSSTGGYSNQPQHF. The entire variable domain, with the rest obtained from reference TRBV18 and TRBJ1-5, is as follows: NAGVMQNPRHLVRRRGQEARLRCSPMKGHSHVYWYRQLPEEGLKFMVYLQKENIIDESGMPKERFSAEFPKEGPSILRIQQVVRGDSAAYFCASSSTGGYSNQPQHFGDGTRLSIL.

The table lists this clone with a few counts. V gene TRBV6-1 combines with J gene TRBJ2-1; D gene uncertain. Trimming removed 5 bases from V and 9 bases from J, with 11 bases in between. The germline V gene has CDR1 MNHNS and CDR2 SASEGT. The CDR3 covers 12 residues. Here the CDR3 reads CASSLLSSEQFF. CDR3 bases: TGTGCCAGCAGTTTACTTAGTAGTGAGCAGTTCTTC.

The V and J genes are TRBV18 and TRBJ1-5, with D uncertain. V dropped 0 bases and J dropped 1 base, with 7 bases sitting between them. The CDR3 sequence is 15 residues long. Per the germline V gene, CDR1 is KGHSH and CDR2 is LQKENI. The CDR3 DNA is TGTGCCAGCTCACCACCAGGACTCAGCAATCAGCCCCAGCATTTT. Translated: CASSPPGLSNQPQHF.

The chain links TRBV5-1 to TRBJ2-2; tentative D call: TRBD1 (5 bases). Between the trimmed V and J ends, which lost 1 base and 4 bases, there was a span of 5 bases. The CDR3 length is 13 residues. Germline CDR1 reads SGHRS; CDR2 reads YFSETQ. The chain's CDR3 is CASSLTGTGELFF. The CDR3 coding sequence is TGCGCCAGCAGCTTGACAGGCACCGGGGAGCTGTTTTTT.

The CDR3 loop is CASTGQGYNEQFF. The DNA for the CDR3 is TGTGCCAGCACGGGACAGGGCTACAATGAGCAGTTCTTC. The V and J genes are TRBV2 and TRBJ2-1; 9 positions match TRBD1. CDR1 is SNHLY, CDR2 FYNNEI, per germline. The J segment lost 3 bases and the V segment lost 7 bases, leaving 1 base of the junction unmatched. This CDR3 is built from 13 residues. Supplemented by reference TRBV2 and TRBJ2-1, the full variable domain reads EPEVTQTPSHQVTQMGQEVILRCVPISNHLYFYWYRQILGQKVEFLVSFYNNEISEKSEIFDDQFSVERPDGSNFTLKIRSTKLEDSAMYFCASTGQGYNEQFFGPGTRLTVL.